These T cell receptor beta chains were read from a single sample in a study of CD8 T cells in ankylosing spondylitis. TCRdb fed the 5' RACE reads into MiXCR, producing one record per CDR3 protein. There are around 300,000 distinct CDR3 sequences in the sample; approximately 10% occur only once, and roughly a tenth lies in the top ten. Sequencing was carried out using blood, either unsorted or a sorted T cell fraction (not recorded which). All receptors derive from a female donor with ankylosing spondylitis or in good health (not recorded which). Both conserved end residues are part of each CDR3. D genes are given only for firm matches. Clone size is stated in some rows and not others, as once, few, many or a class when expanded.

J gene	V gene	clone size	D gene	CDR3 DNA	CDR3 protein
TRBJ2-7	TRBV20-1	NA	TRBD1	TGCAGTGCTCTCCGGGACAGAGTCTCCTACGAGCAGTACTTC	CSALRDRVSYEQYF
TRBJ1-5	TRBV12-3/TRBV12-4	NA	TRBD1	TGTGCCAGCAGTGCAGGGGGCGAGAATCAGCCCCAGCATTTT	CASSAGGENQPQHF
TRBJ2-1	TRBV7-2	many	NA	TGTGCCAGCAGCTACACTAGCAAAAATGAGCAGTTCTTC	CASSYTSKNEQFF
TRBJ2-2	TRBV5-6	many	NA	TGTGCCAGCAGCTTGGCGCCAGGGATGAACACCGGGGAGCTGTTTTTT	CASSLAPGMNTGELFF
TRBJ2-3	TRBV10-3	many	TRBD2	TGTGCCATCAGTACTAGCGGGACCGCCTCTCCCACAGATACGCAGTATTTT	CAISTSGTASPTDTQYF
TRBJ1-5	TRBV20-1	few	TRBD1	TGCAGTGCTTCTACCGGGACAGGGAGGCAACAGCCCCAGCATTTT	CSASTGTGRQQPQHF
TRBJ2-3	TRBV20-1	many	TRBD2	TGCAGTGCTTCAACACTAGCGGGGTACACAGATACGCAGTATTTT	CSASTLAGYTDTQYF
TRBJ1-2	TRBV7-9	few	NA	TGTGCCAGCAGCTTTCCGGGACAAGGGCCTCGGGGCTACACCTTC	CASSFPGQGPRGYTF
TRBJ1-1	TRBV7-2	many	NA	TGTGCCAGCAGCTCTTGGGGCCTGAACACTGAAGCTTTCTTT	CASSSWGLNTEAFF
TRBJ1-4	TRBV4-3	many	NA	TGCGCCAGCAGCTCCCGATTTGAAACTAATGAAAAACTGTTTTTT	CASSSRFETNEKLFF
TRBJ1-1	TRBV12-3/TRBV12-4	many	TRBD1	TGTGCCATCTCCGGGACAGCAATTGGAGCTTTCTTT	CAISGTAIGAFF
TRBJ2-3	TRBV20-1	many	TRBD1	TGCAGTGCTAGGGATGGACAGGGACGCACAGATACGCAGTATTTT	CSARDGQGRTDTQYF
TRBJ1-1	TRBV20-1	many	TRBD1	TGCAGTGCCCGGACAGGGGAGGTAGTCACTGAAGCTTTCTTT	CSARTGEVVTEAFF
TRBJ2-1	TRBV7-8	many	NA	TGTGCCAGCAGCTTAGTGTCGGGAATGGGAGAGCAGTTCTTC	CASSLVSGMGEQFF
TRBJ2-7	TRBV3-1	NA	NA	TGTGCCAGCAGCCAGGCAGGGGACGAGCAGTACTTC	CASSQAGDEQYF
TRBJ1-2	TRBV15	NA	TRBD1	TGTGCCACCAGCAGAGTTTCAGACAGGGGGCTCGGTGGCTACACCTTC	CATSRVSDRGLGGYTF
TRBJ2-1	TRBV5-1	many	NA	TGCGCCAGCAGCTTGGCCGTGAGGGCCTACAATGAGCAGTTCTTC	CASSLAVRAYNEQFF
TRBJ1-2	TRBV20-1	many	NA	TGCAGTGCTAGAGGCACACCCGGATCCTACTATGGCTACACCTTC	CSARGTPGSYYGYTF
TRBJ1-1	TRBV2	NA	NA	TGTGCCAGCAGTGAGCAGGGGAAGGGAAGAATGAACACTGAAGCTTTCTTT	CASSEQGKGRMNTEAFF
TRBJ2-6	TRBV5-1	many	NA	TGCGCCAGCAGCGCGTCCTTGGCGAGGGCCAACGTCCTGACTTTC	CASSASLARANVLTF
TRBJ1-1	TRBV5-1	many	NA	TGCGCCAGCAGCTTGGCCGGGTTGGACACTGAAGCTTTCTTT	CASSLAGLDTEAFF
TRBJ2-5	TRBV20-1	many	NA	TGCAGTGCTAGAGGTCTAGCCCCTAGAGAGACCCAGTACTTC	CSARGLAPRETQYF
TRBJ2-7	TRBV7-9	few	TRBD1	TGTGCCAGCAGCAAAGTAGCAGGGGGCCTCGAGCAGTACTTC	CASSKVAGGLEQYF
TRBJ1-2	TRBV29-1	many	TRBD1	TGCAGCGTGGGGAGTCGGGGACAGGGAACGGGACTATATGGCTACACCTTC	CSVGSRGQGTGLYGYTF
TRBJ2-5	TRBV28	few	TRBD2	TGTGCCAGCAGTTTAGCGGGAGAGAAAGAGACCCAGTACTTC	CASSLAGEKETQYF